The 32 T cell receptor beta chains reported below all come from one sample, sequenced in a study of preoperative IRX-2 immunotherapy in early breast cancer. The repertoire was sequenced with immunoSEQ multiplex PCR; TCRdb's copy has only in-frame clones and lacks some. In the table there are approximately 96,000 clones, approximately 90% of which are singletons. Sample treatment: preoperative locoregional IRX-2 cytokine immunotherapy. This specimen consisted of tumor tissue, obtained after IRX-2 immunotherapy. The receptors derive from a human donor with breast cancer.

This clone appeared a single time. CDR3 in amino acids: CATHMIAGVNEQFF. Here the CDR3 DNA reads TGTGCCACCCATATGATAGCGGGGGTTAATGAGCAGTTCTTC. The rearrangement uses TRBV6-8 and TRBJ2-1, with 9 bases aligning to TRBD2. Trimming removed 10 bases from V and 7 bases from J; junction bases left unmatched: 11. This CDR3 spans 14 amino acids. CDR1 is MNHGY and CDR2 is SAAAGT in the germline V gene.

This chain uses TRBV29-1 with TRBJ2-5; 8 bases map to TRBD2. This CDR3 has 12 residues. Germline V lookup: CDR1 SQVTM, CDR2 ANQGSEA. The V gene end was trimmed by 6 bases and the J gene end by 5 bases; junction bases not matched to a gene: 5. DNA for the CDR3: TGCAGCGTGCGGGAGGCCGAGGAGACCCAGTACTTC. Amino acid sequence: CSVREAEETQYF.

The rearrangement uses TRBV5-1 and TRBJ2-3, with D uncertain. CDR3 length equals 14 residues. Germline V lookup: CDR1 SGHRS, CDR2 YFSETQ. V shed 0 bases and J shed 1 base, with 6 bases lying between them. CDR3 bases: TGCGCCAGCAGCTTGGCCTTGGGCACAGATACGCAGTATTTT. This translates into CASSLALGTDTQYF. Using reference TRBV5-1 and TRBJ2-3 for the parts outside the CDR3, the full variable domain is KAGVTQTPRYLIKTRGQQVTLSCSPISGHRSVSWYQQTPGQGLQFLFEYFSETQRNKGNFPGRFSGRQFSNSRSEMNVSTLELGDSALYLCASSLALGTDTQYFGPGTRLTVL.

The genes are TRBV11-3 and TRBJ1-2; D possibly corresponds to TRBD1 (6 bases). The CDR3 spans 15 residues. CDR1 is SGHNT and CDR2 is YENEEA in the germline V gene. Trimming pared 5 bases from V and 0 bases from J, leaving 13 bases between. The CDR3 spells CASSLRAGANYGYTF. CDR3 in DNA: TGTGCCAGCAGCCTCCGGGCAGGGGCTAACTATGGCTACACCTTC.

This chain connects TRBV6-8 to TRBJ2-3; no clear D gene. The germline V gene encodes CDR1 MNHGY and CDR2 SAAAGT. This CDR3 is 13 amino acids long. With 3 bases removed from V and 4 bases from J, the gap between germline ends came to 8 bases. In nucleotides, the CDR3 is TGTGCCAGCAGTTATAGAAGTCCAGATACGCAGTATTTT. Protein product: CASSYRSPDTQYF.

In regard to this clone: Mismatch with germline at one junction end may stem from a read error. The chain is built from TRBV6-4 and TRBJ2-2, with 12 bases fitting TRBD1. This CDR3 is built from 15 residues. The germline gives CDR1 MRHNA, CDR2 SNTAGT. The CDR3 nucleotides read TGTGCCATCAGTCCGGGACAGGGGGCCACCGGGGAGCTGTTTTTT. This codes for CAISPGQGATGELFF.

This chain's CDR3 is CASSLAQGSRVQLFF. The CDR3 DNA reads TGTGCCAGCAGCTTGGCCCAGGGCAGCCGGGTCCAACTGTTTTTT. This chain links TRBV11-1 with TRBJ1-4; D is possibly TRBD1 (5 bases). The CDR3 is 15 amino acids. Germline-derived CDR1 and CDR2 are SGHAT and FQDESV (reference sequence). Trimming stripped 3 bases from V and 12 bases from J, with 20 bases between. Drawing the rest from reference TRBV11-1 and TRBJ1-4, the complete variable domain is EAEVAQSPRYKITEKSQAVAFWCDPISGHATLYWYRQILGQGPELLVQFQDESVVDDSQLPKDRFSAERLKGVDSTLKIQPAELGDSAMYLCASSLAQGSRVQLFFGSGTQLSVL.

This chain joins TRBV29-1 and TRBJ2-3, with 11 bases aligning to TRBD2. This CDR3 is built from 15 residues. CDR1 and CDR2 from the germline V gene are SQVTM and ANQGSEA. V shed 5 bases and J 1 base; nucleotides not matched to a gene: 5. The CDR3 protein is CSVTLGLAGTDTQYF. As DNA, the CDR3 is TGCAGCGTTACTCTGGGACTAGCGGGCACAGATACGCAGTATTTT.

The CDR3 here is CASSLRDGRHNEQFF. DNA of the CDR3: TGTGCCAGCAGTTTACGGGACGGGAGACACAATGAGCAGTTCTTC. This chain links TRBV28 with TRBJ2-1; weak D call: TRBD2 (6 bases). Germline loops: CDR1 MDHEN, CDR2 SYDVKM. This CDR3 spans 15 amino acids. Trimming took 2 bases from V and 5 from J, leaving 13 bases between them.

This clone was seen once. This chain links TRBV19 with TRBJ2-7; 7 bases are a match to TRBD1. The CDR3 covers 15 residues. Per the germline V gene, CDR1 is LNHDA and CDR2 is SQIVND (reference sequence). The ends lost 3 bases at V and 5 bases at J; junction bases unmatched: 10. The CDR3 protein is CASSIGPPGQNEQYF. CDR3 nucleotides: TGTGCCAGTAGTATCGGACCGCCGGGACAGAACGAGCAGTACTTC.

The chain couples TRBV19 to TRBJ1-4, with TRBD1 identical over 8 bases. Germline V CDR1 and CDR2: LNHDA, SQIVND (reference sequence). This CDR3 is 16 amino acids long. The trim removed 5 bases at V and 2 bases at J, leaving 7 bases unmatched. The CDR3 nucleotides read TGTGCCAGTAGTCCCGGACAGGGAGAGACTAATGAAAAACTGTTTTTT. It yields the protein CASSPGQGETNEKLFF.

The chain uses TRBV6-8 and TRBJ2-5; TRBD1 agrees at 9 bases. The CDR3 has 15 amino acids. Germline CDR1 is MNHGY and CDR2 is SAAAGT. V shed 7 bases and J 2 bases; nucleotides not matched to a gene: 8. CDR3 in DNA: TGTGCCAGCACCGGGACAGGGTTAGGGCAAGAGACCCAGTACTTC. Protein: CASTGTGLGQETQYF.

The chain uses TRBV19 and TRBJ1-2; D unclear. The CDR3 has 14 residues. Trimming left V 3 bases short and J 4 bases short, with 12 bases between. The germline V gene has CDR1 LNHDA and CDR2 SQIVND (reference sequence). CDR3 residues: CASSMQAEGYGYTF. For the CDR3, the DNA is TGTGCCAGTAGTATGCAGGCAGAGGGCTATGGCTACACCTTC.

The chain uses TRBV28 and TRBJ2-5; D is ambiguous. With 1 base removed from V and 0 bases from J, the gap between germline ends came to 9 bases. The CDR3 covers 15 residues. Germline assignment: CDR1 MDHEN and CDR2 SYDVKM. This chain's CDR3 is CASSLSGRHQETQYF. The CDR3 bases are TGTGCCAGCAGTTTATCGGGCAGGCACCAAGAGACCCAGTACTTC. The variable domain in full, with the rest retrieved from reference TRBV28 and TRBJ2-5, is DVKVTQSSRYLVKRTGEKVFLECVQDMDHENMFWYRQDPGLGLRLIYFSYDVKMKEKGDIPEGYSVSREKKERFSLILESASTNQTSMYLCASSLSGRHQETQYFGPGTRLLVL.

In the case of this clone: Germline and junction disagree at one end, which may indicate a read error. The chain uses TRBV6-8 and TRBJ1-2; possibly TRBD1 for D (6 bases). This CDR3 spans 13 amino acids. Looked up from germline, CDR1 is MNHGY and CDR2 is SAAAGT. The CDR3 spells CASTDPGGYGYTF. DNA of the CDR3: TGTGCCAGCACTGACCCCGGGGGCTATGGCTATACCTTC.

The CDR3 reads CASSLLKGDNEQFF. The CDR3 DNA sequence: TGTGCCAGCAGCTTGTTAAAGGGGGACAATGAGCAGTTCTTC. J is TRBJ2-1 and V is TRBV11-3; possibly TRBD1 for D (6 bases). V was pared by 3 bases and J by 5 bases, with 11 bases between. This CDR3 comprises 14 residues. Per the germline V gene, CDR1 is SGHNT and CDR2 is YENEEA.

The chain is built from TRBV4-1 and TRBJ1-3; the D gene is possibly TRBD1 (5 bases). In germline, CDR1 is MGHRA, CDR2 YSYEKL. The CDR3 totals 15 residues. The ends were cut back, 2 bases at V and 0 bases at J, with 8 bases in the middle. In DNA form, the CDR3 reads TGCGCCAGCAGCCAACTGGGGGGCTCTGGAAACACCATATATTTT. Translation: CASSQLGGSGNTIYF.

This clone was observed a single time. As DNA, the CDR3 is TGTGCCATCAGTGAGTGGGGGTGGGGACTAGACACAGATACGCAGTATTTT. This codes for CAISEWGWGLDTDTQYF. The V gene is TRBV10-3, the J gene TRBJ2-3; 8 bases fit TRBD2. Germline values: CDR1 ENHRY, CDR2 SYGVKD. The CDR3 totals 17 residues. V dropped 1 base and J dropped 2; count of bases not matched to a gene: 8.

With respect to this clone: Other DNA sequences in this sample translate to the same CDR3. This chain links TRBV29-1 with TRBJ1-5; D not certain. Trimming took 4 bases from V and 0 from J, leaving 7 bases between them. The CDR3 extends over 13 amino acids. Germline CDR1 SQVTM, CDR2 ANQGSEA. The CDR3: CSVARDSNQPQHF. In nucleotides, the CDR3 is TGCAGCGTTGCTAGGGATAGCAATCAGCCCCAGCATTTT.

V is TRBV11-3 and J is TRBJ2-3; D tentatively reads TRBD1 or TRBD2 (5 bases each). Trimming removed 3 bases at V and 2 bases at J, with 21 bases between. This CDR3 spans 18 amino acids. CDR1 is SGHNT and CDR2 is YENEEA in the germline V gene. CDR3 in amino acids: CASSLPGLVLPTTDTQYF. CDR3 sequence (DNA): TGTGCCAGCAGCTTGCCGGGGCTTGTGCTTCCCACCACAGATACGCAGTATTTT.

Here the CDR3 reads CVLRAAKNIQYF. CDR3 coding DNA: TGTGTTCTCAGGGCAGCCAAAAACATTCAGTACTTC. The rearrangement links TRBV30 to TRBJ2-4, with TRBD1 as a possible D gene (5 bases). CDR3 length equals 12 residues. Germline V gene lookup returns CDR1 GTSNPN and CDR2 SVGIG (reference sequence). The full variable domain, with the rest looked up from reference TRBV30 and TRBJ2-4, is SQTIHQWPATLVQPVGSPLSLECTVEGTSNPNLYWYRQAAGRGLQLLFYSVGIGQISSEVPQNLSASRPQDRQFILSSKKLLLSDSGFYLCVLRAAKNIQYFGAGTRLSVL.

The chain carries TRBV19 and TRBJ1-5; TRBD1 aligns across 7 bases. Trimming cost V 5 bases and J 1 base; bases outside gene matches: 5. There are 15 residues in the CDR3. Germline CDR1 LNHDA, CDR2 SQIVND (reference sequence). The CDR3 sequence is CASSEQGRSNQPQHF. The CDR3 region has the DNA TGTGCCAGTAGTGAACAGGGGAGGAGCAATCAGCCCCAGCATTTT.

The chain joins TRBV11-3 to TRBJ1-1; 11 positions match TRBD1. The CDR3 extends over 15 amino acids. Germline V CDR1 and CDR2: SGHNT, YENEEA. The J segment lost 6 bases and the V segment lost 4 bases, leaving 7 bases of the junction unmatched. The CDR3 region is CASSSRDRGAAEAFF. CDR3 sequence (DNA): TGTGCCAGCAGCTCGAGGGACAGGGGGGCCGCTGAAGCTTTCTTT.

This chain joins TRBV22-1 and TRBJ1-2; no DNA check was done on the table's D call, TRBD1. TRBV22-1 is listed as a pseudogene. The CDR3 extends over 13 amino acids. The CDR3 loop is CATSDSGQAGYTF. In nucleotides, the CDR3 is TGTGCCACCAGTGATTCGGGACAAGCCGGCTACACCTTC.

The CDR3 nucleotides read TGTGCCAGCAGTGCCACTAGCGGGAGGTACGAGACCCAGTACTTC. Residues: CASSATSGRYETQYF. This chain connects TRBV6-8 to TRBJ2-5; 12 positions match TRBD2. V gave up 5 bases and J gave up 5 bases; unmatched junction bases: 6. The CDR3 has 15 amino acids. CDR1 and CDR2 (germline): MNHGY, SAAAGT.

The CDR3 spells CASSLGLTAQYEQYF. In DNA, the CDR3 is TGCGCCAGCAGCCTAGGGTTGACAGCTCAATACGAGCAGTACTTC. V and J are TRBV5-1 and TRBJ2-7, with a possible D match to TRBD1 (5 bases). Germline V gene data show CDR1 as SGHRS and CDR2 as YFSETQ. Deletions cut 4 bases from V and 4 bases from J, with 18 bases between. The CDR3 consists of 15 residues.

The rearrangement uses TRBV28 and TRBJ1-2; no clear D gene. V lost 8 bases and J 4 bases, leaving 23 bases between the germline ends. This CDR3 is built from 16 residues. Germline V lookup: CDR1 MDHEN, CDR2 SYDVKM. In DNA form, the CDR3 reads TGTGCCAGCGGGATATCAACCGGGCAGCAGCGCTATGGCTACACCTTC. Translated, it gives CASGISTGQQRYGYTF.

The rearrangement uses TRBV10-2 and TRBJ2-7; no clear D gene. The CDR3 extends over 14 amino acids. The V end was cut by 4 bases, the J end by 7 bases, with 17 bases between. Germline V lookup: CDR1 WSHSY, CDR2 SAAADI. The CDR3 coding sequence is TGCGCCAGCAGTGCGGGTAGCAGGATGGGGGAGCAGTACTTC. Protein product: CASSAGSRMGEQYF.

The genes are TRBV30 and TRBJ1-1; D may be TRBD1 (6 bases). Germline CDR1 reads GTSNPN; CDR2 reads SVGIG (reference sequence). The germline V and J ends were trimmed by 1 base and 4 bases, with 10 bases remaining between them. This CDR3 spans 13 amino acids. The CDR3 reads CAWSGDRFTEAFF. CDR3 in DNA: TGTGCCTGGAGTGGAGACAGGTTCACTGAAGCTTTCTTT.

The chain has TRBV22-1 and TRBJ1-2. TRBV22-1 is classified as a pseudogene. The CDR3 runs to 15 residues. DNA for the CDR3: TGTGCCAGCGGGATATTGACAGGGACCGTCTATGGCTACACCTTC. This sequence encodes CASGILTGTVYGYTF.

This chain uses TRBV25-1 with TRBJ1-1; D remains unclear. CDR1 and CDR2 from the germline V gene are MGHDK and SYGVNS. This CDR3 region has 13 residues. Trimming pared 10 bases from V and 7 bases from J, leaving 19 bases between. CDR3 DNA: TGTGCCACCTCAACCTCGGGCGGGAGTGAAGCTTTCTTT. Translated, it gives CATSTSGGSEAFF. The full variable domain, its missing parts supplied by reference TRBV25-1 and TRBJ1-1, is EADIYQTPRYLVIGTGKKITLECSQTMGHDKMYWYQQDPGMELHLIHYSYGVNSTEKGDLSSESTVSRIRTEHFPLTLESARPSHTSQYLCATSTSGGSEAFFGQGTRLTVV.

The rearrangement links TRBV10-1 to TRBJ1-5; the D is unclear. In germline, CDR1 is WNHNN, CDR2 SYGVQD (reference sequence). Between the trimmed V and J ends, which lost 0 bases and 5 bases, there was a span of 14 bases. The CDR3 runs 16 residues. CDR3 protein: CASSESRLGSDQPQHF. CDR3 nucleotide sequence: TGCGCCAGCAGTGAGTCGAGGCTAGGGTCGGATCAGCCCCAGCATTTT.